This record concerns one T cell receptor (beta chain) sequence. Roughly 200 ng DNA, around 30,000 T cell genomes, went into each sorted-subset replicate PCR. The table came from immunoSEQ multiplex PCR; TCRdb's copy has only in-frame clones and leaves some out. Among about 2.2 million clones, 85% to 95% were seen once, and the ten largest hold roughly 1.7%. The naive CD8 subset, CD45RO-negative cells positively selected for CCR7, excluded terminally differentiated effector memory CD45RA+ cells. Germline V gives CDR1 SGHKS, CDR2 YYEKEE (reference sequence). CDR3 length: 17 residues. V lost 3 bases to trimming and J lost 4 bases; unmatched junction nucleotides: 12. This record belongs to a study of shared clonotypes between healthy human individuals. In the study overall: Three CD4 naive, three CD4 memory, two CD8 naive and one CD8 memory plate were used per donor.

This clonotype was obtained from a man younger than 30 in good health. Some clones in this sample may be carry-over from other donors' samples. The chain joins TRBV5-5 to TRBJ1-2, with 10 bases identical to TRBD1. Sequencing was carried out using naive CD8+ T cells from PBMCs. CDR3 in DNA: TGTGCCAGCAGCTCAAACTGGCAGGACAGGGGGTTCTATGGCTACACCTTC. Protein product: CASSSNWQDRGFYGYTF.